This T cell receptor beta chain stems from a study of metastatic and nonmetastatic thyroid tumors. TCRdb reanalyzed the PCR reads with MiXCR. The profile shows about 35,000 clones, 19% of them singletons. Thyroid surgery was performed in patients who had received no treatment beforehand. The CDR3 has 14 amino acids. The germline V gene encodes CDR1 DFQATT and CDR2 SNEGSKA (reference sequence). The junction had 11 bases not matched to a gene; V was cut back by 6 bases and J by 5 bases. This clone has a count of ten or more. Sample: blood. This sequence was found in a female donor with papillary thyroid cancer or a benign thyroid nodule (not recorded which). Some clones in this sample may be carry-over from other donors' samples. The chain employs TRBV20-1 and TRBJ2-5, with TRBD2 identical over 8 bases. CDR3 amino acids: CSAPAGVGGETQYF. The CDR3 nucleotides read TGCAGTGCACCAGCGGGAGTGGGAGGGGAGACCCAGTACTTC.